This TCR beta chain was sequenced for a study of T cell changes during pregnancy in multiple sclerosis. In germline, CDR1 is SNHLY, CDR2 FYNNEI. This CDR3 is 11 amino acids long. V lost 4 bases to trimming and J lost 10 bases, with 8 bases between them. Assay used: immunoSEQ multiplex PCR; TCRdb lists only in-frame clones, some missing. The sample has approximately 74,000 clones; around 85% are singletons. The sample in question was peripheral blood, obtained before pregnancy. This receptor was taken from a female donor with multiple sclerosis, enrolled in a pregnancy study. This chain joins TRBV2 and TRBJ2-1, with D uncertain. CDR3 nucleotide sequence: TGTGCCAGCAGTGGAGAATGGGAGCAGTTCTTC. This codes for CASSGEWEQFF. The variable domain in full, completed from reference TRBV2 and TRBJ2-1, reads EPEVTQTPSHQVTQMGQEVILRCVPISNHLYFYWYRQILGQKVEFLVSFYNNEISEKSEIFDDQFSVERPDGSNFTLKIRSTKLEDSAMYFCASSGEWEQFFGPGTRLTVL.